The 8 T cell receptor beta chains below come from one sample, sequenced in a study of T cell repertoires in cytomegalovirus infection. Their target antigens are unknown. In TCRdb, the reads were re-called with MiXCR into one record per CDR3 protein. The data show tens of thousands of distinct CDR3 sequences, roughly a quarter seen once. The material was CD8+ T cells from cultured PBMCs, obtained from culture after CMV antigen stimulation. These receptors all come from a human donor in good health (CMV status not recorded). Some clones in this sample may be carry-over from other donors' samples.

The chain recombines TRBV29-1 with TRBJ1-2; 7 bases align to TRBD1. The junction had 11 bases not matched to a gene; V was cut back by 0 bases and J by 7 bases. CDR1 is SQVTM and CDR2 is ANQGSEA in the germline V gene. The CDR3 is 15 amino acids. The CDR3 is CSVEDERDRDPGYTF. The CDR3 region has the DNA TGCAGCGTTGAAGATGAGAGGGACAGAGACCCTGGCTACACCTTC.

This clonotype came up many times. DNA for the CDR3: TGTGCCAGCAGCTTAGTTCAAGAGGGTGCTGACGGGGCCAACGTCCTGACTTTC. It codes for CASSLVQEGADGANVLTF. V and J are TRBV7-9 and TRBJ2-6; a weak D match, TRBD2 (5 bases). V lost 1 base and J lost 4, with 17 bases in between. The germline V gene encodes CDR1 SEHNR and CDR2 FQNEAQ (reference sequence). The length of the CDR3 is 18 residues.

The chain uses TRBV4-3 and TRBJ2-1; TRBD2 aligns across 13 bases. J was trimmed by 9 bases and V by 1 base; bases with no gene match: 9. This CDR3 is built from 17 residues. The germline V gene has CDR1 LGHNA and CDR2 YSLEER. The CDR3 DNA reads as TGCGCCAGCAGCCAAGCCGGGACTAGCGGGGATACTGGTGAGCAGTTCTTC. Protein sequence: CASSQAGTSGDTGEQFF.

This clonotype has ten or more counts. V usage is TRBV15 and J usage is TRBJ1-1; TRBD1 is a possible D gene (5 bases). The germline V gene encodes CDR1 LNHNV and CDR2 YYDKDF (reference sequence). The CDR3 totals 13 residues. Trimming shortened V by 0 bases and J by 8 bases, and 10 bases separated the two germline ends. As DNA, the CDR3 is TGTGCCACCAGCAGAGATCGGGGGTGGGAAGCTTTCTTT. Translation gives CATSRDRGWEAFF.

This rearrangement joins TRBV18 to TRBJ2-5, with 7 bases that match TRBD2. CDR3 length: 16 residues. The junction had 9 bases not matched to a gene; V was cut back by 0 bases and J by 5 bases. Looked up from germline, CDR1 is KGHSH and CDR2 is LQKENI. This chain's CDR3 is CASSPPVGGPLETQYF. The DNA for the CDR3 is TGTGCCAGCTCACCACCCGTGGGAGGGCCATTGGAGACCCAGTACTTC.

The V and J genes are TRBV7-3 and TRBJ2-7, with TRBD1 matching 8 bases. CDR3 length: 16 amino acids. CDR1 is SGHTA and CDR2 is FQGTGA in the germline V gene. V lost 5 bases to trimming and J lost 0 bases; unmatched junction nucleotides: 9. The DNA for the CDR3 is TGTGCCAGCAGCCCCGGACAGGGCCTTAGCTCCTACGAGCAGTACTTC. Its translation: CASSPGQGLSSYEQYF.

This clonotype showed up many times. This chain joins TRBV7-9 and TRBJ2-7; D tentatively reads TRBD1 or TRBD2 (5 bases each). From germline, CDR1 is SEHNR and CDR2 FQNEAQ (reference sequence). This CDR3 has 16 residues. Trimming left V 0 bases short and J 4 bases short, with 16 bases between. CDR3 in amino acids: CASSLAPGEGPYEQYF. The CDR3 DNA is TGTGCCAGCAGCTTAGCCCCGGGTGAGGGACCATACGAGCAGTACTTC.

The V and J genes are TRBV7-9 and TRBJ2-1, with D possibly matching TRBD1 (6 bases). The CDR3 has 13 amino acids. Germline V gives CDR1 SEHNR, CDR2 FQNEAQ (reference sequence). V lost 7 bases, J lost 3 bases, and 10 bases lay in between. CDR3 bases: TGTGCCAGCACCGGGGACAACTACAATGAGCAGTTCTTC. This codes for CASTGDNYNEQFF.